Listed here is a single T cell receptor beta chain. What it recognizes is unknown. This sample stems from a study of T cells in tuberculosis. Study context: In South Africa, adults with active tuberculosis were compared with IGRA-negative and latently infected IGRA-positive adolescents.

The method was immunoSEQ multiplex PCR; TCRdb's version includes in-frame clones alone and lacks a portion of them. The sample records around 35,000 clones, nearly 95% being singletons. Points from the study as a whole: Shorter CDR3-alpha in active tuberculosis partly drove smaller distances. A GMM-specific repertoire classifier reached roughly 90% accuracy, AUROC approximately 0.9. Selection depended on which cryopreserved specimens were available.

CDR1 is SGHTA and CDR2 is FQGNSA in the germline V gene. The CDR3 loop spans 17 amino acids. V gave up 8 bases and J gave up 2 bases, with 24 bases separating them. The source of this sequence is a donor between 5 and 29 years old with latent tuberculosis or without tuberculosis infection. Sequencing was carried out using PBMCs. V and J are TRBV7-2 and TRBJ1-2; perhaps TRBD1 as D (6 bases). CDR3 sequence (DNA): TGTGCCAGCCATATAGGGGGTTATATCAGGGGCAACTATGGCTACACCTTC. Its protein is CASHIGGYIRGNYGYTF.